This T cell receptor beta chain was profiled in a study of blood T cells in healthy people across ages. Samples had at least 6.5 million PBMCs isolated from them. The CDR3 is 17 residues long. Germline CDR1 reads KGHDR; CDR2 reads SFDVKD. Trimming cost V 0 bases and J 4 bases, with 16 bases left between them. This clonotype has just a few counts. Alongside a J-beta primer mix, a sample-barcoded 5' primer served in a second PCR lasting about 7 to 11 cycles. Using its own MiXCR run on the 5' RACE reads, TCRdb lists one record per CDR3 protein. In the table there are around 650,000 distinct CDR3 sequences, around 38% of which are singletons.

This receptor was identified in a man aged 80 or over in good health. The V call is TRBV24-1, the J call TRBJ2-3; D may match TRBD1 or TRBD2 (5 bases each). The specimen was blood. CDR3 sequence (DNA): TGTGCCACCAGTGATTTGGGGTTCGGGACCTCCGCAGATACGCAGTATTTT. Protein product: CATSDLGFGTSADTQYF.